This entry describes one T cell receptor (beta chain). PCR primers comprised 60 Vbeta and 13 Jbeta primers. Sequenced by immunoSEQ multiplex PCR; TCRdb stores in-frame clones only, minus some. The table includes 100,000 to 150,000 clones, approximately 72% detected once. The length of the CDR3 is 17 residues. Germline assignment: CDR1 SEHNR and CDR2 FQNEAQ (reference sequence). The V and J ends lost 5 bases and 3 bases, in that order; junction bases with no gene match: 9. These data come from a study of cytomegalovirus exposure and HLA in healthy donors. This clonotype was sampled from a human donor in good health. The specimen sequenced was PBMCs. The chain is built from TRBV7-9 and TRBJ2-2; 10 bases align to TRBD2. This CDR3 reads CASSPPSGRGHTGELFF. Written as DNA, the CDR3 is TGTGCCAGCAGCCCACCCAGCGGGAGGGGGCACACCGGGGAGCTGTTTTTT.